This T cell receptor (beta chain) stems from a study of shared clonotypes between healthy human individuals (dated by TCRdb to the early 2020s). General notes on the study: The cohort comprised two women and three men aged 18 to 49 years. For each donor, CD4 naive and CD4 memory were each run on three plates, CD8 naive on two plates, and CD8 memory on one plate. To increase sequencing depth and limit assay-specific biases, different laboratories used diverse techniques to prepare libraries and sequence TCR repertoires. To estimate repertoire size and how much clonotype sharing occurs between individuals, the study deeply sequenced the blood TCR repertoires of roughly 5 healthy adults. Between about 0.8 and 9 billion PBMCs per donor were obtained by leukapheresis. General findings and caveats noted by the study authors: Sampling was restricted to blood, and TCR repertoires in tissues likely differ from the TCR repertoires found in blood. Rarefaction of sorted-subset datasets indicated incomplete sequencing despite the large sequencing depth. The small number of donors limited the genetic and exposure-history diversity represented. Clonotypes shared by all four sorted-subset donors showed higher generation probabilities than non-shared clonotypes. Naive subsets generally had larger estimated clonotype richness than memory subsets. When a handful of donors were compared, the shared fraction of clonotypes was about 5% for naive CD4, 3% to 4% for naive CD8, 2.3% for memory CD4, and less than 0.5% for memory CD8. Based on pairwise subsampling, the degree of clonotype sharing among donors was expected to be affected by sequencing depth.

Reading from cysteine to phenylalanine, the CDR3 counts 14 amino acids. Of the read, only the CDR3 DNA is kept; its 42 bases are in frame from base 1. V ends up 2 bases short and J 6 bases short, with an unmatched junction base count of 6. In the germline V gene (reference sequence), CDR1 corresponds to MNHNY and CDR2 to SVGAGI. Using the deep immunoSEQ assay, multiplex PCR amplified TCR CDR3 regions from genomic DNA. Extracted genomic DNA from each cell subset was spread evenly across all wells of several immunoSEQ 96-well plates, with each plate serving as a replicate. For sorted subsets, 150 to 200 ng genomic DNA, equal to tens of thousands of T cell genomes, was loaded into each replicate PCR. Purified libraries were quantified with a Qubit 3.0 fluorometer, sized on a Bioanalyzer 2100, and re-quantified with the KAPA Library Quantification kit. Each immunoSEQ 96-well plate was sequenced on its own single-read 150-cycle Illumina NextSeq 550 flow cell. The paper's data handling went like this. Because the immunoSEQ output held only junctional sequences and lacked quality scores, the filtering could not match the filtering applied to full-length reads. To assign V/J genes and CDR3, sequences were annotated against IMGT germline references using PyIR, a Python wrapper for IgBLAST v1.9. Reads were filtered out if the reads had weak V/J assignments (E-value above 1e-6), no CDR3, stop codons, out-of-frame junctions, or ambiguous translated residues. V3J clonotypes were defined as sequences sharing the same inferred V gene, J gene, and CDR3 amino acid sequence. The percentage overlap between two repertoires was calculated by dividing the number of shared unique clonotypes by the size of the smaller repertoire. RTK rarefaction, the Chao1 estimator, and Recon v2.1 estimates of unobserved clonotypes were used to assess repertoire richness. OLGA was used to compute generation probabilities for all TCRbeta clonotypes that the gDNA method yielded from a handful of donors. TCRdb retrieved this table from immuneACCESS and kept in-frame rearrangements only. Not all clones are present; in checked studies, unresolved V genes account for under half, and no reason is known for the remainder. V and J calls and clone size are those listed in that table; D and trimming were worked out from the DNA. Recorded for this sample are about 2.2 million clones; over 85% of them occurred a single time. 1.5% to 2% of the sample lies in the top ten.

For this clone: This clone's antigen is unknown. No base qualities exist here, and no much larger clone lies one base off it.

CD8 naive samples were CD45RO-negative cells positively selected for CCR7, giving a CD45RA+CCR7+ population that excluded TemRA cells. Healthy HIV-negative adults with no recently reported acute infections or vaccinations were included as donors. Every donor was a Caucasian adult living in Nashville, Tennessee, USA. Blood was collected by leukapheresis, and PBMCs were isolated by Ficoll-Histopaque density gradient centrifugation and then cryopreserved in liquid nitrogen vapor phase. Analytical flow cytometry was used to check the purity and quantity of each magnetically sorted T cell population. Genomic DNA was isolated from each sorted fraction and quantified by UV absorbance on a Nanodrop 2000c.

The receptor was derived from a man aged 18 to 29 in good health. Some clones in this sample may be carry-over from other donors' samples. The sequenced sample was naive CD8+ T cells from PBMCs. This specimen's cell subset or site label, per the study, means: CD45RA+CCR7+. The rearrangement combines TRBV6-6 with TRBJ1-1, with TRBD1 matching 7 junction bases. The bases read TGTGCCAGCAGTTACCCCCGACAGGGCGCTGAAGCTTTCTTT. Its translation is CASSYPRQGAEAFF.